Listed below are T cell receptor beta chains from one sample, sequenced in a study of early T cells in non-severe SARS-CoV-2 infection. TCRdb fed the 5' RACE reads into MiXCR, producing one record per CDR3 protein. The data hold tens of thousands of distinct CDR3 sequences, with approximately 16% observed a single time. The sequencing used whole blood, collected at baseline. These receptors were taken from an adult who was a healthcare worker with PCR-confirmed SARS-CoV-2 infection or an uninfected control (not recorded which). Each CDR3 is given with its conserved first and last residue. D genes are given only for firm matches. Clone size is not always given. Where it is, it says once, few, many or a class for expanded clones.

j_call,clone_size,v_call,d_call,cdr3_aa,cdr3_nt
TRBJ2-1,NA,TRBV28,TRBD2,CASSLASGRNGRRFF,TGTGCCAGCAGTTTGGCTAGCGGGAGAAATGGAAGGCGGTTCTTC
TRBJ2-6,few,TRBV5-1,NA,CASRDSSGANVLTF,TGCGCCAGCAGAGACAGCTCTGGGGCCAACGTCCTGACTTTC
TRBJ2-7,NA,TRBV27,NA,CASSKTVVSGSYEQYF,TGTGCCAGCTCAAAAACCGTCGTTAGCGGATCCTACGAGCAGTACTTC
TRBJ2-5,NA,TRBV7-9,TRBD2,CASGTSQTQYF,TGTGCCAGCGGGACTAGCCAGACCCAGTACTTC
TRBJ2-7,few,TRBV14,NA,CASSQRGYSYEQYF,TGTGCCAGCAGCCAACGGGGCTACTCCTACGAGCAGTACTTC
TRBJ2-7,few,TRBV10-3,NA,CAISEQSYEQYF,TGTGCCATCAGTGAGCAATCCTACGAGCAGTACTTC
TRBJ2-7,NA,TRBV5-1,TRBD2,CASSRSGRAEEQYF,TGCGCCAGCAGCCGGAGCGGGAGGGCCGAGGAGCAGTACTTC
TRBJ1-2,NA,TRBV6-6,NA,CASSSVGREDYGYTF,TGTGCCAGCAGTTCCGTGGGCAGGGAGGACTATGGCTACACCTTC
TRBJ2-3,few,TRBV5-1,NA,CASSLEGRVTDTQYF,TGCGCCAGCAGCTTGGAAGGCAGGGTGACAGATACGCAGTATTTT
TRBJ2-7,many,TRBV3-1,NA,CASSPISGAASEQYF,TGTGCCAGCAGCCCGATAAGTGGGGCGGCCAGCGAGCAGTACTTC
TRBJ2-7,NA,TRBV19,NA,CASIGELSYEQYF,TGTGCCAGTATCGGGGAGCTCTCCTACGAGCAGTACTTC
TRBJ2-4,few,TRBV28,TRBD1,CASSPGGDSRDIQYF,TGTGCCAGCAGTCCAGGGGGCGACTCGCGGGACATTCAGTACTTC
TRBJ2-3,few,TRBV11-2,NA,CASSLVGDTDTQYF,TGTGCCAGCAGCTTAGTGGGGGACACAGATACGCAGTATTTT
TRBJ2-1,many,TRBV12-3/TRBV12-4,NA,CASSPMGGQSNEQFF,TGTGCCAGCAGTCCTATGGGGGGACAATCCAATGAGCAGTTCTTC
TRBJ1-6,NA,TRBV18,NA,CASSLGTGPNSPLHF,TGTGCCAGCTCACTAGGGACCGGTCCGAATTCACCCCTCCACTTT
TRBJ2-7,NA,TRBV27,TRBD2,CASLSGRGHEQYF,TGTGCCAGCCTCAGCGGGAGGGGCCACGAGCAGTACTTC
TRBJ1-2,many,TRBV12-3/TRBV12-4,NA,CASTIQGRYGYTF,TGTGCCAGCACTATACAGGGTCGCTATGGCTACACCTTC